This T cell receptor beta chain was recorded in a study of post-analysis software for immune sequencing data. Broader study findings: The study found TRBV5-6, TRBV5-1 and TRBV20-1 among about 5 TRBV segments more frequent in patients than controls. When the samples were clustered directly with F measure, those that had been prepared in the same batch showed strong co-clustering.

V was pared by 5 bases and J by 2 bases, with 8 bases of the junction left unmatched. The germline CDR1 and CDR2 sequences are SGHVS and FQNEAQ. This CDR3 is built from 16 residues. The library was made from cDNA and included unique molecular identifiers. Via MiXCR, TCRdb re-called the PCR reads, giving one row per CDR3 protein. The sample shows 450,000 or so distinct CDR3 sequences, approximately 45% of them seen only once. In its sample, this clonotype was seen once. The antigen is unknown. Sequenced material: blood. This sequence originates from a girl under 18 with multiple sclerosis. V is TRBV7-8 and J is TRBJ2-2, with TRBD1 identical over 7 bases. In DNA, the CDR3 is TGTGCCAGCAGCAAACAGTGGGACAGTAACACCGGGGAGCTGTTTTTT. This codes for CASSKQWDSNTGELFF. The whole variable domain, remainder taken from reference TRBV7-8 and TRBJ2-2, is GAGVSQSPRYKVAKRGQDVALRCDPISGHVSLFWYQQALGQGPEFLTYFQNEAQLDKSGLPSDRFFAERPEGSVSTLKIQRTQQEDSAVYLCASSKQWDSNTGELFFGEGSRLTVL.